This T cell receptor (beta chain) emerged from a study of T cells after somatic rescue of genetic block. Germline CDR1 reads SQVTM; CDR2 reads ANQGSEA. Trimming cost V 7 bases and J 1 base; bases outside gene matches: 5. The CDR3 runs to 15 residues. Profiling relied on immunoSEQ multiplex PCR, and the TCRdb table lists in-frame clones only, not all of them. The sample gives 13,000 or so clones, over 60% of which show up once; just under 20% is in the top ten. The V call is TRBV29-1, the J call TRBJ2-3; 13 bases line up with TRBD2. The sequenced sample consisted of peripheral blood mononuclear cells (PBMCs). The source of this sequence is a boy aged 5-17 years. Here the CDR3 reads CSALGLAGGTDTQYF. In nucleotides, the CDR3 is TGCAGCGCCCTTGGACTAGCGGGGGGCACAGATACGCAGTATTTT.